A single sample gave rise to the 18 T cell receptor beta chains below, sequenced in a study of shared clonotypes between healthy human individuals. The naive CD8 subset, CD45RO-negative cells positively selected for CCR7, excluded terminally differentiated effector memory CD45RA+ cells. Clones were sequenced by immunoSEQ multiplex PCR, and TCRdb holds only the in-frame ones, with some missing. The sample includes millions of clones, approximately 95% of them seen just once. Specimen: naive CD8+ T cells sorted from blood. These receptors were taken from a man aged 18 to 30 in good health.

As for this clone: Other DNA sequences from this sample encode an identical CDR3 as well. This rearrangement joins TRBV7-9 to TRBJ2-7; TRBD1 matches 10 bases. The trim removed 5 bases at V and 5 bases at J, leaving 6 bases unmatched. The germline V gene encodes CDR1 SEHNR and CDR2 FQNEAQ (reference sequence). This CDR3 region has 14 residues. The CDR3: CASSPRTGGNEQYF. The CDR3 nucleotides read TGTGCCAGCAGCCCCCGGACAGGGGGGAACGAGCAGTACTTC. The full variable domain, its missing parts supplied by reference TRBV7-9 and TRBJ2-7, is DTGVSQNPRHKITKRGQNVTFRCDPISEHNRLYWYRQTLGQGPEFLTYFQNEAQLEKSRLLSDRFSAERPKGSFSTLEIQRTEQGDSAMYLCASSPRTGGNEQYFGPGTRLTVT.

The rearrangement uses TRBV4-1 and TRBJ1-1, with TRBD1 as a possible D gene (5 bases). The CDR3 spans 15 residues. Per germline, CDR1 MGHRA and CDR2 YSYEKL. Trimming removed 0 bases at V and 1 base at J, with 9 bases between. The CDR3 sequence: CASSQEPGQNTEAFF. The CDR3 DNA reads as TGCGCCAGCAGCCAAGAACCAGGGCAGAACACTGAAGCTTTCTTT.

The genes are TRBV10-3 and TRBJ1-6; a weak D match, TRBD1 (5 bases). Germline CDR1 reads ENHRY; CDR2 reads SYGVKD. This CDR3 is 13 amino acids long. Trimming removed 9 bases from V and 7 bases from J, with 13 bases in between. The DNA of the CDR3 is TGTGCCATTGCCTCGACAGCGAATTCACCCCTCCACTTT. Encoded protein: CAIASTANSPLHF.

The chain combines TRBV10-3 with TRBJ2-3; TRBD2 is a possible D gene (6 bases). Germline V lookup: CDR1 ENHRY, CDR2 SYGVKD. V shed 2 bases and J shed 0 bases, with 15 bases lying between them. The CDR3 has 17 residues. CDR3 sequence reads: CAISEPPLASSTDTQYF. In DNA, the CDR3 is TGTGCCATCAGTGAGCCCCCCCTAGCGTCTAGCACAGATACGCAGTATTTT.

This clone was observed a single time. This chain uses TRBV28 with TRBJ1-3; maybe TRBD1 (5 bases). The CDR3 loop spans 15 amino acids. The V end lost 3 bases, the J end lost 4 bases, and 13 bases lay between the germline ends. CDR1 is MDHEN, CDR2 SYDVKM, per germline. CDR3 nucleotides: TGTGCCAGCAGTTTCAGGGCAGAATGGGGAAACACCATATATTTT. This gives the protein CASSFRAEWGNTIYF.

This chain joins TRBV4-2 and TRBJ2-7; 12 bases map to TRBD2. J was trimmed by 4 bases and V by 5 bases; bases with no gene match: 6. Germline CDR1 and CDR2: LGHNA and YNFKEQ. There are 15 residues in the CDR3. This CDR3 is CASSGLGTSGYEQYF. The CDR3 DNA sequence: TGTGCCAGCAGCGGATTGGGGACTAGCGGGTACGAGCAGTACTTC.

The chain links TRBV7-8 to TRBJ1-4; weak D call: TRBD1 (5 bases). V gave up 5 bases and J gave up 8 bases, with 18 bases separating them. Germline values: CDR1 SGHVS, CDR2 FQNEAQ. The CDR3 is 15 amino acids. In DNA, the CDR3 is TGTGCCAGCAGCCTGGTAGGGACGAGAGAGGAAAAACTGTTTTTT. It encodes CASSLVGTREEKLFF.

The rearrangement links TRBV7-9 to TRBJ1-2; D is uncertain. V lost 1 base to trimming and J lost 8 bases, with 17 bases between them. The CDR3 runs to 15 residues. Germline CDR1 reads SEHNR; CDR2 reads FQNEAQ (reference sequence). CDR3 sequence: CASSLVNQEKGGYTF. The CDR3 region has the DNA TGTGCCAGCAGCTTAGTTAACCAGGAAAAAGGGGGCTACACCTTC.

The J gene is TRBJ1-1, the V gene TRBV10-2, with unresolved D. The V gene's germline CDR1 is WSHSY and CDR2 SAAADI. V gave up 2 bases and J gave up 9 bases, with 7 bases separating them. The CDR3 runs 11 residues. This chain's CDR3 is CASSEGGKAFF. The CDR3 coding sequence is TGCGCCAGCAGTGAGGGCGGGAAAGCTTTCTTT.

This clone has a handful of counts. This sample includes further DNA sequences coding for the same CDR3. V and J are TRBV19 and TRBJ1-1; D not resolved. The length of the CDR3 is 13 residues. Germline V gives CDR1 LNHDA, CDR2 SQIVND (reference sequence). The germline V and J ends were trimmed by 0 bases and 5 bases, with 7 bases remaining between them. CDR3: CASSIDSETEAFF. The CDR3 DNA is TGTGCCAGTAGTATAGATTCAGAGACTGAAGCTTTCTTT. Based on the CDR3 plus reference TRBV19 and TRBJ1-1, the full variable domain is DGGITQSPKYLFRKEGQNVTLSCEQNLNHDAMYWYRQDPGQGLRLIYYSQIVNDFQKGDIAEGYSVSREKKESFPLTVTSAQKNPTAFYLCASSIDSETEAFFGQGTRLTVV.

The rearrangement links TRBV9 to TRBJ2-3; 8 bases match TRBD2. Germline values: CDR1 SGDLS, CDR2 YYNGEE. After removal of 0 bases from V and 4 bases from J, the junction contained 7 bases not matched to a gene. This CDR3 region has 16 residues. CDR3 loop: CASSVGNGGAPDTQYF. CDR3 DNA: TGTGCCAGCAGCGTAGGTAACGGGGGGGCCCCAGATACGCAGTATTTT.

As for this clone: Within the sample, other DNA sequences also encode this same CDR3. The CDR3: CASSFRSSYNEQFF. Here the CDR3 DNA reads TGCGCCAGCAGCTTCAGAAGCTCCTACAATGAGCAGTTCTTC. V is TRBV5-1 and J is TRBJ2-1, with no clear D. The V and J ends lost 2 bases and 0 bases respectively, with 6 bases between them. CDR1 and CDR2 (germline): SGHRS, YFSETQ. This CDR3 is 14 amino acids long.

The chain recombines TRBV4-3 with TRBJ2-7, with TRBD1 matching 11 bases. Trimming took 3 bases from V and 2 from J; bases not matched to a gene: 3. Germline lookup yields CDR1 LGHNA and CDR2 YSLEER. The CDR3 is 15 residues long. CDR3 DNA: TGCGCCAGCAGCCAGGGGACAGGGGGTCCCTACGAGCAGTACTTC. It codes for CASSQGTGGPYEQYF.

The chain has TRBV6-1 and TRBJ2-7; D not resolved. Germline CDR1 and CDR2: MNHNS and SASEGT. V lost 4 bases to trimming and J lost 3 bases, with 7 bases between them. The CDR3 sequence is 12 residues long. CDR3 DNA sequence: TGTGCCAGCAGTGCACAGTTCTACGAGCAGTACTTC. Its protein product is CASSAQFYEQYF.

The chain uses TRBV6-1 and TRBJ1-4; 11 bases agree with TRBD1. Trimming removed 5 bases from V and 8 bases from J; junction bases left unmatched: 4. Germline-derived CDR1 and CDR2 are MNHNS and SASEGT. This CDR3 has 14 amino acids. CDR3 residues: CASSTRTGGEKLFF. The CDR3 nucleotides read TGTGCCAGCAGTACTCGGACAGGGGGCGAAAAACTGTTTTTT.

The V call is TRBV11-2, the J call TRBJ1-1; D remains ambiguous. Between the trimmed V and J ends, which lost 5 bases and 0 bases, there was a span of 10 bases. This CDR3 contains 14 residues. Germline V gives CDR1 SGHAT, CDR2 FQNNGV. The CDR3 region is CASSDSRLNTEAFF. Written as DNA, the CDR3 is TGTGCCAGCAGCGACTCAAGGTTGAACACTGAAGCTTTCTTT.

This clone was seen only once. This sequence joins TRBV11-2 and TRBJ2-7; 7 nucleotides align to TRBD2. The germline gives CDR1 SGHAT, CDR2 FQNNGV. The CDR3 is 15 residues long. J was trimmed by 7 bases and V by 1 base; bases with no gene match: 10. The CDR3 loop reads CASSLVGAGDLEQYF. The CDR3, as DNA: TGTGCCAGCAGCTTAGTAGGGGCGGGGGACCTGGAGCAGTACTTC.

The V gene is TRBV9, the J gene TRBJ2-3; 11 bases map to TRBD2. V dropped 2 bases and J dropped 5; count of bases not matched to a gene: 7. This CDR3 is built from 16 residues. Germline assignment: CDR1 SGDLS and CDR2 YYNGEE. DNA of the CDR3: TGTGCCAGCAGCGTCGGGACTAGCGGAGCAGGAGATACGCAGTATTTT. Its protein is CASSVGTSGAGDTQYF.